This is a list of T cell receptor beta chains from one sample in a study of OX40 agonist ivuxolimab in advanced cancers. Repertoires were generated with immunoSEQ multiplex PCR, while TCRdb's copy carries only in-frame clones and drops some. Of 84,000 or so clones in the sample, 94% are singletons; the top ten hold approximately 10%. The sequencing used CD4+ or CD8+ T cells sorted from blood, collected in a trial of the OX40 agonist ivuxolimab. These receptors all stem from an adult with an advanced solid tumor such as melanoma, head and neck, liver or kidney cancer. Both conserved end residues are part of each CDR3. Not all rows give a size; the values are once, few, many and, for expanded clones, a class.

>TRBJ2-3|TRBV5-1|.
CASSDHRGGVLDTQYF
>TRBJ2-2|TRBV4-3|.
CASSRPDRERRSDTGELFF
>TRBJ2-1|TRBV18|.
CASSLAVTDYNEQFF
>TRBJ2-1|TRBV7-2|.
CASSLVTSGRWGQFF
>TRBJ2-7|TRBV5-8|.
CASSRTSGGPYEQYF
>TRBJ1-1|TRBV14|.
CASSQDGSINTEAFF
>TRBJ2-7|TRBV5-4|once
CASKWVPSGYEQYF
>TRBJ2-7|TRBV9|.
CASSVVTGGEQYF
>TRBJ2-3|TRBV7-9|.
CAGTGGGSSTDTQYF
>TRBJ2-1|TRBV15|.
CATSRQGRWTSGRNEQFF
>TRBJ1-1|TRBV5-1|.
CASSLSWGQGTTEAFF
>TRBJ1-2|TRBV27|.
CASSSARSNYGYTF
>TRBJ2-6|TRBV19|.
CASSPSFYGANVLTF
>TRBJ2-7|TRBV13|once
CASSSLGRLFEQYF
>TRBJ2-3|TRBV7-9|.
CASSPRAGQDTQYF
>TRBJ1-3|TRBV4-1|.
CASSQTPDSGNTIYF
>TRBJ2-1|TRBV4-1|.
CASSQPQGTVFLDEQFF
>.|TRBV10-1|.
CASSEQWEGNEQYF
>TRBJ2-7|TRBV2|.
CATRQGSSYEQYF
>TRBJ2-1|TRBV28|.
CASSPATSGRGNEQFF
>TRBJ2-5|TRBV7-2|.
CASSFNLAGETQYF
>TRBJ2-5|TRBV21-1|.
CALHRAEETQYF
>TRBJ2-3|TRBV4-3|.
CASSQSKGSSTDTQYF
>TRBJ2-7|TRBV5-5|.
CASSLDWTSGYEQYF
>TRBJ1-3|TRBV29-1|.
CSVEDPRQGAGNTIYF
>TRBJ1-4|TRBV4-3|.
CASSQDLRGITNEKLFF
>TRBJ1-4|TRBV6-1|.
CASSEGRGGRGTNEKLFF
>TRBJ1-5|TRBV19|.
CASSLRGAYQPQHF
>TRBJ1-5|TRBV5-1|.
CASSKDRGSNQPQHF
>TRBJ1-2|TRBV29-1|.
CSVEDLPPSGNYGYTF
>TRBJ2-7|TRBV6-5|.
CASTYLGAYEQYF
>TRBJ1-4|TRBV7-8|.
CASSLVRSPTSTNEKLFF
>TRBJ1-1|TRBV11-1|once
CASSSRTTSRPNTEAFF
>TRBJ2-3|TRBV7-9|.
CASSLGSTQYF
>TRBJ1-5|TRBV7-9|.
CASSPADRGFDQPQHF
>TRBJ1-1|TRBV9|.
CASSVGVLGTEAFF
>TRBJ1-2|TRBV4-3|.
CASSQVPGGGAYGYTF
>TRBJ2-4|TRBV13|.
CASSLTGLAKNIQYF
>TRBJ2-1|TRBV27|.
CASSSPIRRGNEQFF
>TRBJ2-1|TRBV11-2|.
CASRPVGRDYNEQFF
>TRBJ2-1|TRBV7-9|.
CASSFYVGGSYNEQFF
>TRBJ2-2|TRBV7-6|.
CASSLVLGRSWELFF
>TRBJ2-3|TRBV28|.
CASSPVVSTDTQYF
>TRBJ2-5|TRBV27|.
CASTHGGVKYF
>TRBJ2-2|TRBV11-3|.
CASSPPLEYTGRTGELFF
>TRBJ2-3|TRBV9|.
CASSRTADTQYF